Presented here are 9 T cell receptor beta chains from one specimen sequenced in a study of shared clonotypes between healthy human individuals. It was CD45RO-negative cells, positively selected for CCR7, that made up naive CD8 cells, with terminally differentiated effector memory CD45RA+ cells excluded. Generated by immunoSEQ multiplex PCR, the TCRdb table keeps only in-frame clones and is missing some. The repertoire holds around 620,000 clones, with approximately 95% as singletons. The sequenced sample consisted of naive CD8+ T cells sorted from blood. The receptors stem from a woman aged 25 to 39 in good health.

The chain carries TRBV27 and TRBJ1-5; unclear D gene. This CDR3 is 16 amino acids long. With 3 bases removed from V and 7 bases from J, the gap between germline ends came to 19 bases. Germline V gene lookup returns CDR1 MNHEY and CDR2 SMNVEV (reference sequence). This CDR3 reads CASSLVYGVGKQPQHF. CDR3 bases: TGTGCCAGCAGTTTGGTATACGGGGTAGGTAAGCAGCCCCAGCATTTT.

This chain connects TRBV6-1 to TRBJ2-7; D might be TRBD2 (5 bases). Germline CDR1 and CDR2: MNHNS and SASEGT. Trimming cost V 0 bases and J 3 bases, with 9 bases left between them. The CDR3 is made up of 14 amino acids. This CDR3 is CASSEATLVYEQYF. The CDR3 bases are TGTGCCAGCAGTGAAGCTACACTAGTCTACGAGCAGTACTTC.

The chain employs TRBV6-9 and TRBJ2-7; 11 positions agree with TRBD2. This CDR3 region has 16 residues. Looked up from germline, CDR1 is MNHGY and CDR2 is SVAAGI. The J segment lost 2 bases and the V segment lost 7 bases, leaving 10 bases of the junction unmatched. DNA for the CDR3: TGTGCCAGCAATATCAGGACTAGCGGGCGAACCTACGAGCAGTACTTC. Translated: CASNIRTSGRTYEQYF.

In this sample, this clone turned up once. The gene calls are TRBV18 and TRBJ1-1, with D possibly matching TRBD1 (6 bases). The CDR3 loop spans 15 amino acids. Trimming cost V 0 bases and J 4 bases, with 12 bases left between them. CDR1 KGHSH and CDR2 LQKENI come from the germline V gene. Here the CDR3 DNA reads TGTGCCAGCTCACCACCAAGGGGGGAGAGCACTGAAGCTTTCTTT. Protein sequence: CASSPPRGESTEAFF.

CDR3: CASSPPDRGFNQPQHF. CDR3 DNA: TGTGCCAGCAGTCCTCCGGACAGGGGGTTCAATCAGCCCCAGCATTTT. The chain couples TRBV27 to TRBJ1-5, with 10 bases matching TRBD1. Germline assignment: CDR1 MNHEY and CDR2 SMNVEV (reference sequence). After removal of 5 bases from V and 3 bases from J, the junction contained 7 bases not matched to a gene. The CDR3 runs to 16 residues.

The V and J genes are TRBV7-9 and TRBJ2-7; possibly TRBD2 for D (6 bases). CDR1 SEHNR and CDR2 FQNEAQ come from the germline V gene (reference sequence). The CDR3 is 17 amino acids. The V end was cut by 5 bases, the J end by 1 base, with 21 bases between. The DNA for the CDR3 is TGTGCCAGCAGCACCCGAGGAGGGGACGTTGGATCCTACGAGCAGTACTTC. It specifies CASSTRGGDVGSYEQYF.

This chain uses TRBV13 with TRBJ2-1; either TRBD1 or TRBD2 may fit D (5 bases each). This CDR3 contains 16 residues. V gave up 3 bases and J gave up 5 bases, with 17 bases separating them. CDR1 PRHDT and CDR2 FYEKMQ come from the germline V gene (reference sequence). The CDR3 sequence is CASSFWLGDGHNEQFF. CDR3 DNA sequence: TGTGCCAGCAGCTTTTGGTTGGGGGACGGGCACAATGAGCAGTTCTTC.

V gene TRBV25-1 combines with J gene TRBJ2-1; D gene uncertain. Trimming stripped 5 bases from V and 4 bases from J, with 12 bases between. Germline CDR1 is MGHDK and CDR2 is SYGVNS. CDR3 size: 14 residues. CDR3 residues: CASSLKDGYNEQFF. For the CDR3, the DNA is TGTGCCAGCAGTTTGAAGGACGGTTACAATGAGCAGTTCTTC.

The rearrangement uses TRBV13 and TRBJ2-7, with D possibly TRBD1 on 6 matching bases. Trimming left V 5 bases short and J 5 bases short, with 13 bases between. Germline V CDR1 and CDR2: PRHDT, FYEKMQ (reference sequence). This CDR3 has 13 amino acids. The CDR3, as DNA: TGTGCCAGCAGCCCCGGACGGACAGACGAGCAGTACTTC. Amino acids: CASSPGRTDEQYF.